This T cell receptor (beta chain) appears in the sequencing data of a study of cytomegalovirus exposure and HLA in healthy donors. PCR was performed using 60 Vbeta and 13 Jbeta primers. Data came from immunoSEQ multiplex PCR; TCRdb stores just in-frame clones and leaves some out. The sample consists of around 130,000 clones, 65% to 90% of them appearing once. Details on this clone: What it binds is unknown.

The germline CDR1 and CDR2 sequences are MGHDK and SYGVNS. Trimming left V 8 bases short and J 1 base short, with 5 bases between. The CDR3 is 11 amino acids. Study-level findings and limits: Several top significant clusters appeared, in a later analysis, to be linked to common viral pathogens. A reported reduction in N-insertions relative to the approximately 640-donor mean was seen in an Asian-associated ancestry cluster in a later analysis. Sequencing likely generated an artifact that appeared as a cluster of highly shared sequence variants.

The chain recombines TRBV25-1 with TRBJ1-1; weak D call: TRBD1 (5 bases). Sequencing used PBMCs. The receptor's source is a man between 18 and 29 years old in good health and CMV-seronegative. The CDR3 DNA reads TGTGCCAGCGGACAGAACACTGAAGCTTTCTTT. Residues: CASGQNTEAFF.